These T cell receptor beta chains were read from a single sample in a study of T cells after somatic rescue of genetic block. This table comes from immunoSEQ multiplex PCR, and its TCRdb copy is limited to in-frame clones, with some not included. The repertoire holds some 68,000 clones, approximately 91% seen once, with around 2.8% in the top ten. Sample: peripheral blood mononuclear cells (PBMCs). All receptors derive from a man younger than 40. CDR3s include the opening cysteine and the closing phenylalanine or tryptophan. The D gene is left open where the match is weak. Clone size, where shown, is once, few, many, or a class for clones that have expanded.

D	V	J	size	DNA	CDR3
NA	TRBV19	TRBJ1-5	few	TGTGCCAGTGGTGACAGGAGCAATCAGCCCCAGCATTTT	CASGDRSNQPQHF
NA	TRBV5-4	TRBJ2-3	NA	TGTGCCAGCAGCTTGACTGATACCACAGATACGCAGTATTTT	CASSLTDTTDTQYF
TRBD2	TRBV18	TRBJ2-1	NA	TGTGCCAGCTCACCAAGTGGACTAGGAAGTGATGAGCAGTTCTTC	CASSPSGLGSDEQFF
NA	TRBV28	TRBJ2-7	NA	TGTGCCAGCAGTTCTACCGGGACGGCAGCCTACGAGCAGTACTTC	CASSSTGTAAYEQYF
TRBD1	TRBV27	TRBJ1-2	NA	TGTGCCAGCAGGACAGGGGGAGGGCTTGGCTACACCTTC	CASRTGGGLGYTF
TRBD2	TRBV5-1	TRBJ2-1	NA	TGCGCCAGCCAACATGTAGCGGGAGGAAGCAATGAGCAGTTCTTC	CASQHVAGGSNEQFF
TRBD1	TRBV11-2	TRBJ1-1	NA	TGTGCCAGCAGCTTAGTAGTCCTGGACAGGCGGCAAAACACTGAAGCTTTCTTT	CASSLVVLDRRQNTEAFF
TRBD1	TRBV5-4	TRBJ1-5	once	TGTGCCAGCAGCCAGGATGAGGGGGCCGGGAATCAGCCCCAGCATTTT	CASSQDEGAGNQPQHF
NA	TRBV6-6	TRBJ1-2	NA	TGTGCCAGCAGGGGTGGGGGACACGAACCTAACTATGGCTACACCTTC	CASRGGGHEPNYGYTF
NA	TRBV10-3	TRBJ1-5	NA	TGTGCCATCAGTGAGTTGGGGTCGCCCCAGCATTTT	CAISELGSPQHF
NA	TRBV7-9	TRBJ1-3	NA	TGTGCCAGCAGCTTAGCGATCTTAGCCGGAAACACCATATATTTT	CASSLAILAGNTIYF
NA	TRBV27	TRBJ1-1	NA	TGTGCCAGCAGTTGGGCAGGAGGGGGGGTAGGATTGAACACTGAAGCTTTCTTT	CASSWAGGGVGLNTEAFF
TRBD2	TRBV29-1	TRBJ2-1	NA	TGCAGCGGCATAGCGGGAGTGTCCTACAATGAGCAGTTCTTC	CSGIAGVSYNEQFF
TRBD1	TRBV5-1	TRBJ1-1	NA	TGCGCCAGCAGCGGGGACAGGGCCACTGAAGCTTTCTTT	CASSGDRATEAFF
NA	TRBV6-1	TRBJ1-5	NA	TGTGCCAGCAGTGTACAGCCAAATCAGCCCCAGCATTTT	CASSVQPNQPQHF
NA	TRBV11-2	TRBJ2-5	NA	TGTGCCAGCAGCTTAGTTGGGGAGACCCAGTACTTC	CASSLVGETQYF
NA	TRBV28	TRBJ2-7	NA	TGTGCCACCCAATCCTACTCAGTGCAGTACTTC	CATQSYSVQYF
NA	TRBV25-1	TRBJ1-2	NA	TGTGCCAGCAGTGAGTCGCGGGGTAGGGGCTACACCTTC	CASSESRGRGYTF
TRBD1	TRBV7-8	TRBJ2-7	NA	TGTGCCAGCAGCAGAAGTGCCGGGACAGGGTCCTACGAGCAGTACTTC	CASSRSAGTGSYEQYF
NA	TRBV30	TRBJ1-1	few	TGTGCCTGGAGTAGACAGAACACTGAAGCTTTCTTT	CAWSRQNTEAFF
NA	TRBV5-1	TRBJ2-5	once	TGCGCCAGCAGCGAACCGGGCGTCAAAGAGACCCAGTACTTC	CASSEPGVKETQYF
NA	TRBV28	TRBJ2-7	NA	TGTGCCAGCAGGTCACCTGGCGGGGCCCCCTCCTACGAGCAGTACTTC	CASRSPGGAPSYEQYF
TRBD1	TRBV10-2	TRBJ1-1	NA	TGCGCCAGCAGTGAAAGGGGACAGTCGTTTGGGGCTGAAGCTTTCTTT	CASSERGQSFGAEAFF
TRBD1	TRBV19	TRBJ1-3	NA	TGTGCCAGTAGGACAGACAGGGACTCTGGAAACACCATATATTTT	CASRTDRDSGNTIYF
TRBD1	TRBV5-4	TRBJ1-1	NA	TGTGCCAGCTCGACAAGAAAGGGGGCGCTTGGCCACACTGAAGCTTTCTTT	CASSTRKGALGHTEAFF
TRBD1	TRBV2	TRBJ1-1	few	TGTGCCGCATCCGGGACAGTGAACACTGAAGCTTTCTTT	CAASGTVNTEAFF
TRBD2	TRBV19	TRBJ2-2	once	TGTGCCAGTACCAACCGGACTAGCGGGGGGAGGGGCGTCACCGGGGAGCTGTTTTTT	CASTNRTSGGRGVTGELFF
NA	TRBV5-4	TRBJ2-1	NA	TGTGCCAGCAGCTTAAGTGGGGCAAGCGATGAGCAGTTCTTC	CASSLSGASDEQFF
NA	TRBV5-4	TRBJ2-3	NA	TGTGCCAGCAGCTTGGGGCAGTTGGCAGATACGCAGTATTTT	CASSLGQLADTQYF
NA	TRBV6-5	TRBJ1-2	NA	TGTGCCAGCAGTTACCGGCACGGGGGCTATGGCTACACCTTC	CASSYRHGGYGYTF
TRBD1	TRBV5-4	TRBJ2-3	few	TGTGCCAGCAGCTCGGACAGGGGAGGGGATACGCAGTATTTT	CASSSDRGGDTQYF
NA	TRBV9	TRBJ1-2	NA	TGTGCCAGCAGCGTGGGGGCCGGGCGCTATGGCTACACCTTC	CASSVGAGRYGYTF
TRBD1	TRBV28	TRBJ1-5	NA	TGTGCCAGCAGTCCCGGGACAGGGAGGCATCAGCCCCAGCATTTT	CASSPGTGRHQPQHF
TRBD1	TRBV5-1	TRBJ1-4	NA	TGCGCCAGCAGCCCCAACGGACAGGGGGAATTTGAAAAACTGTTTTTT	CASSPNGQGEFEKLFF
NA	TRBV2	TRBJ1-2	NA	TGTGCCAGCAGTGAACGGACAGCCCCTAACTATGGCTACACCTTC	CASSERTAPNYGYTF
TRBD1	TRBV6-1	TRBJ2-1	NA	TGTGCCAGCAGTGAATTACCGACAGGGGGCTACAATGAGCAGTTCTTC	CASSELPTGGYNEQFF
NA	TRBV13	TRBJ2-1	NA	TGTGCCAGCAGCTCAAGACCCCAGGGGTACTACAATGAGCAGTTCTTC	CASSSRPQGYYNEQFF
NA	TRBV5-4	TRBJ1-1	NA	TGTGCCAGCAGCTTGGAAAGGAGGAACACTGAAGCTTTCTTT	CASSLERRNTEAFF
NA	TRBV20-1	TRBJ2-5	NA	TGCAGTGCTAAGATAGAGACCCAGTACTTC	CSAKIETQYF
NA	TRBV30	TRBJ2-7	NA	TGTGCCTGGAGTGTACAGGGCTACGAGCAGTACTTC	CAWSVQGYEQYF
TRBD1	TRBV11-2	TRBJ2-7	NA	TGTGCCAGCAGCGCCCGGGACAGGGGCACGGGGTACGAGCAGTACTTC	CASSARDRGTGYEQYF
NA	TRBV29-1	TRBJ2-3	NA	TGCAGCGTAGCCCACAGGAACACAGATACGCAGTATTTT	CSVAHRNTDTQYF
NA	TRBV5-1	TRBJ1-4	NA	TGCGCCAGCAGCTTAGCTACGGGGGAAAAACTGTTTTTT	CASSLATGEKLFF
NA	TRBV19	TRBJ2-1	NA	TGTGCCAGTAGTCCAGCACCGAACAATGAGCAGTTCTTC	CASSPAPNNEQFF
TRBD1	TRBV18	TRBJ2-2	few	TGTGCCAGCTCACCGCTGACAGGGCCCGGGGAGCTGTTTTTT	CASSPLTGPGELFF
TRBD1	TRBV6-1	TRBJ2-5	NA	TGTGCCAGCAGTGTTGAAAAGACAGGGCACGCGTACTTC	CASSVEKTGHAYF
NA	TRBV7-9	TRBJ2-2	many	TGTGCCAGCAGCTTAGGAGTAGACGGGGAGCTGTTTTTT	CASSLGVDGELFF
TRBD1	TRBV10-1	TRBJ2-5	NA	TGCGCCAGCAGTGTCGGGACAGAAGAGACCCAGTACTTC	CASSVGTEETQYF
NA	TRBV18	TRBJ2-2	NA	TGTGCCAGCTCGCAAGGGATCCCGAGACCGCCCATCGACACCGGGGAGCTGTTTTTT	CASSQGIPRPPIDTGELFF
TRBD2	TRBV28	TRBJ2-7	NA	TGTGCCAGCAGGGGCGCTAGCGGGGGGCCCTACGAGCAGTACTTC	CASRGASGGPYEQYF
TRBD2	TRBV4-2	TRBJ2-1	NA	TGTGCCAGCAGCCAAGATGGACGGGAGGGCCACAATGAGCAGTTCTTC	CASSQDGREGHNEQFF
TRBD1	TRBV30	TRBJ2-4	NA	TGTGCCTGGAGTTGGGGACAGGGAAGAAACATTCAGTACTTC	CAWSWGQGRNIQYF
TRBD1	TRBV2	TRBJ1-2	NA	TGTGCCAGCAGTCCCGACAGGGTACCATATGGCTACACCTTC	CASSPDRVPYGYTF
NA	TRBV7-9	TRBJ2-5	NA	TGTGCCAGCAGTCCTACTGGAGAGACCCAGTACTTC	CASSPTGETQYF
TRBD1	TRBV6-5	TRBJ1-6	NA	TGTGCCAGCAGTTACTCCCGGACAGGGCGTTCACCCCTCCACTTT	CASSYSRTGRSPLHF